Below, one T cell receptor (beta chain) is given with its context. This entry comes from a study of cytomegalovirus exposure and HLA in healthy donors. Primers included in the PCR were 60 Vbeta and 13 Jbeta primers. Original methodology: Among the unique TCR beta chains that a later analysis counted, some 73 million in all, 10 million to 13 million were shared. Repertoires were generated with immunoSEQ multiplex PCR, while TCRdb's copy carries only in-frame clones and drops some. V, J and clone size derive from that table, while D and trimming were established from the DNA sequence. The sample shows about 170,000 clones, about four fifths of them seen only once. The CDR3 covers 15 residues. With V trimmed by 2 bases and J by 7 bases, 7 bases remained unmatched. CDR1 SEHNR and CDR2 FQNEAQ come from the germline V gene (reference sequence).

The rearrangement joins TRBV7-9 to TRBJ2-2; 7 nucleotides agree with TRBD1. The receptor comes from a man in his thirties or forties in good health and CMV-seropositive. The specimen was PBMCs. This CDR3 is CASSLSEGAFGELFF. In DNA form, the CDR3 reads TGTGCCAGCAGCTTAAGCGAGGGGGCTTTCGGGGAGCTGTTTTTT.